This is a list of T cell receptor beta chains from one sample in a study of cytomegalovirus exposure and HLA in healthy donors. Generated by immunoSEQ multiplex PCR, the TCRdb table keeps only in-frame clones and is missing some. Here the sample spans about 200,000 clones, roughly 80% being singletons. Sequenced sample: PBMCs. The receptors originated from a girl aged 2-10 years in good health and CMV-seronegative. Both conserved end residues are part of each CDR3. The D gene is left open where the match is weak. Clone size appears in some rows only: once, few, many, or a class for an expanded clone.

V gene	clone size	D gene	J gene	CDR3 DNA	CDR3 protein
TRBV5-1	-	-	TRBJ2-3	TGCGCCAGCAGCGATGCCTGGGGCGACGATACGCAGTATTTT	CASSDAWGDDTQYF
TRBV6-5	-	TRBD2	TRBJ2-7	TGTGCCAGCAGTTACACACCACTAGCGCGGGGGGAGCAGTACTTC	CASSYTPLARGEQYF
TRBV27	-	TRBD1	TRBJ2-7	TGTGCCAGCAGACACACAGGGGGCGCTTCCTACGAGCAGTACTTC	CASRHTGGASYEQYF
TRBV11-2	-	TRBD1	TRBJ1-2	TGTGCCAGCAGCCGGGACAGGGCCAATGGCTACACCTTC	CASSRDRANGYTF
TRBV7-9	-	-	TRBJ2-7	TGTGCCAGCAGCTTAGCTAGGGGCTTGGACGAGCAGTACTTC	CASSLARGLDEQYF
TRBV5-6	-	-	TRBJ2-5	TGTGCCAGCACCCAGGCGTCGGCCGAGGAGACCCAGTACTTC	CASTQASAEETQYF
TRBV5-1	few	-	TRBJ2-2	TGCGCCAGCAGCCCTGACGGACTGCGCGGGGAGCTGTTTTTT	CASSPDGLRGELFF
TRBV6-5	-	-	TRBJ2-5	TGTGCCAGCAGCTCCGGGGGGCTCCAAGAGACCCAGTACTTC	CASSSGGLQETQYF
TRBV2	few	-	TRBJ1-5	TGTGCCAGCAGCAGGGCTGATAGCAATCAGCCCCAGCATTTT	CASSRADSNQPQHF
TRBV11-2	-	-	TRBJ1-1	TGTGCCAGCAGCTTAGATCGCGCCACTGAAGCTTTCTTT	CASSLDRATEAFF
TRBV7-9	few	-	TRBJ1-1	TGTGCCAGCAGCCTCCGGGATGAAGCTTTCTTT	CASSLRDEAFF
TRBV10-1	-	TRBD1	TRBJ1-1	TGCGCCAGCAGTTGGGACAGGGGATTTACTGAAGCTTTCTTT	CASSWDRGFTEAFF
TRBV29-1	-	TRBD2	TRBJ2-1	TGCAGCGTTTGGGGGGGAGGGCCTAACAATGAGCAGTTCTTC	CSVWGGGPNNEQFF
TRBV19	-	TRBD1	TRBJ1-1	TGTGCCAGTTCGACAGGGATCACTGAAGCTTTCTTT	CASSTGITEAFF
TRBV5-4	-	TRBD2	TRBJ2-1	TGTGCCAGCACTGGGACTAGCGAGAACCTGAGCTCCTACAATGAGCAGTTCTTC	CASTGTSENLSSYNEQFF
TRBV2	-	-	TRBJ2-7	TGTGCCAGCGTTGACAGGCAGCGTTTGAACGAGCAGTACTTC	CASVDRQRLNEQYF
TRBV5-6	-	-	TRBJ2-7	TGTGCCAGCAGCGTGGGGAGCTCCTACGAGCAGTACTTC	CASSVGSSYEQYF
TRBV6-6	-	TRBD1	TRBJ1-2	TGTGCCAGCGAACCGGGACAGGGGGCAAGGGGCTACACCTTC	CASEPGQGARGYTF
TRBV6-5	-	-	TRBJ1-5	TGTGCCAGCAGTTTATATCCCAATCAGCCCCAGCATTTT	CASSLYPNQPQHF
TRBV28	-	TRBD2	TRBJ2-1	TGTGCCAGCTGGACTAGCGGGAGCCTAAAGCACAATGAGCAGTTCTTC	CASWTSGSLKHNEQFF
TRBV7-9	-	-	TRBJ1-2	TGTGCCAGCAGCTTAGGACTGAACTATGGCTACACCTTC	CASSLGLNYGYTF
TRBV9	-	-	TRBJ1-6	TGTGCCAGCAGCGTAGAACTCAATAATTCACCCCTCCACTTT	CASSVELNNSPLHF
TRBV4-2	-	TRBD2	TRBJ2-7	TGTGCCAGCAGCCAAGAAGGCGGGAGTAGCTACGAGCAGTACTTC	CASSQEGGSSYEQYF
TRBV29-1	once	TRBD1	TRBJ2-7	TGCAGCGTTATTGACAGGGCGTCCTACGAGCAGTACTTC	CSVIDRASYEQYF
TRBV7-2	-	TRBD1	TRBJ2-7	TGTTTCCTAGGGGGCAGGTCGTTAATGAACGAGCAGTACTTC	CFLGGRSLMNEQYF
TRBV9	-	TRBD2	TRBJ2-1	TGTGCCAGCAGCCGGAAGGGGAGGGGGCAGTTCTTC	CASSRKGRGQFF
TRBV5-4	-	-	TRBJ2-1	TGTGCCAGCAGCACCACTTCTCTCAATGAGCAGTTCTTC	CASSTTSLNEQFF
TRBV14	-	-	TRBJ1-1	TGTGCCAGCAGCCAAGACAGGGGTACTGAAGCTTTCTTT	CASSQDRGTEAFF